Listed below are T cell receptor beta chains from one sample, sequenced in a study of T cells in Graves' hyperthyroidism and ophthalmopathy. TCRdb independently ran MiXCR on the multiplex PCR reads; one entry per CDR3 protein. The table lists 500,000 or so distinct CDR3 sequences, 15% to 20% of them singletons. The sequenced sample consisted of blood. The origin of the receptors is a young woman with Graves' ophthalmopathy. Each CDR3 is given with its conserved first and last residue. The order of the fields is clone size, D gene, V gene, J gene, CDR3 length, CDR3 DNA, CDR3 protein. The D gene is left open where the match is weak. Size tells how often a clone was seen (once, few, many) or the class of an expanded clone, and some rows leave it out.

-	-	TRBV6-2/TRBV6-3	TRBJ2-2	14	TGTGCCAGCAGTTACGGGGGGGCCGCCGGGGAGCTGTTTTTT	CASSYGGAAGELFF
many	-	TRBV7-6	TRBJ2-1	15	TGTGCCAGCAGCTTAGGAGTCTTAGGGACCAATGAGCAGTTCTTC	CASSLGVLGTNEQFF
few	TRBD2	TRBV7-2	TRBJ2-7	15	TGTGCCAGCAGCTTAGAGGGCGGGAGTGGGTACGAGCAGTACTTC	CASSLEGGSGYEQYF
-	TRBD1	TRBV20-1	TRBJ2-1	15	TGCAGTGCTAGAGGCCCCGGGACAGATTACAATGAGCAGTTCTTC	CSARGPGTDYNEQFF
many	-	TRBV7-2	TRBJ2-7	14	TGTGCCAGCAGCTTAGGCCTCCCCAGCGGCGAGCAGTACTTC	CASSLGLPSGEQYF
many	TRBD1	TRBV28	TRBJ1-4	17	TGTGCCAGCAGTCCGATTCCGGGACAGACAACTAATGAAAAACTGTTTTTT	CASSPIPGQTTNEKLFF
many	-	TRBV12-3/TRBV12-4	TRBJ2-5	15	TGTGCCAGCACTGACCGGACTTCGTACCAAGAGACCCAGTACTTC	CASTDRTSYQETQYF
few	TRBD2	TRBV24-1	TRBJ2-1	16	TGTGCCACCAGTGACCCTAGCGGGGATTCCTACAATGAGCAGTTCTTC	CATSDPSGDSYNEQFF
many	-	TRBV5-6	TRBJ2-2	15	TGTGCCAGCAGCTTGGATCAGGGGGGCACCGGGGAGCTGTTTTTT	CASSLDQGGTGELFF
many	-	TRBV7-3	TRBJ2-7	14	TGTGCCAGCAGCGAAGTGGGACCAACCTACGAGCAGTACTTC	CASSEVGPTYEQYF
few	TRBD1	TRBV24-1	TRBJ2-5	16	TGTGCCACCAGTGATTCGGGACAGGGGACTCGGGAGACCCAGTACTTC	CATSDSGQGTRETQYF
many	-	TRBV10-3	TRBJ2-1	14	TGTGCCATCAGTGATGATCGGCCCTACAATGAGCAGTTCTTC	CAISDDRPYNEQFF
-	-	TRBV9	TRBJ2-3	15	TGTGCCAGCAGCGTCACGGCCCTCCGGGAGGATACGCAGTATTTT	CASSVTALREDTQYF
many	-	TRBV6-2/TRBV6-3	TRBJ2-7	13	TGTGCCAGCAGCTACCATGACAGGTACGAGCAGTACTTC	CASSYHDRYEQYF
-	TRBD1	TRBV12-3/TRBV12-4	TRBJ1-5	15	TGTGCCAGCAGTACAGGGGGGGTTAACAATCAGCCCCAGCATTTT	CASSTGGVNNQPQHF
many	TRBD1	TRBV7-8	TRBJ1-5	16	TGTGCCAGCAGCTTGAGACAGGGGTATAGCAATCAGCCCCAGCATTTT	CASSLRQGYSNQPQHF
-	-	TRBV7-8	TRBJ1-2	15	TGTGCCAGCAGCAGAGAAGGGACAAGGAAACAAGGCTACACCTTC	CASSREGTRKQGYTF
many	TRBD1	TRBV27	TRBJ1-1	15	TGTGCCAGCAGCCTCGACAGGGGATCGAACACTGAAGCTTTCTTT	CASSLDRGSNTEAFF
few	-	TRBV7-2	TRBJ1-1	13	TGTGCCAGCAGCTTAGGGGTGGGATCTGAAGCTTTCTTT	CASSLGVGSEAFF
many	-	TRBV5-6	TRBJ2-3	16	TGTGCCAGCAGCTTAGCAGGGGAGCGAACAACAGATACGCAGTATTTT	CASSLAGERTTDTQYF
many	-	TRBV27	TRBJ1-5	14	TGTGCCAGCAGTTTATACCAGCCGGGTCAGCCCCAGCATTTT	CASSLYQPGQPQHF
many	TRBD1	TRBV2	TRBJ1-6	15	TGTGCCAGCAGTGGGCCCGGAGGGGGCTATTCACCCCTCCACTTT	CASSGPGGGYSPLHF
few	-	TRBV25-1	TRBJ2-3	15	TGTGCCAGCAGGGGCGCAGGGTTCTCGACAGATACGCAGTATTTT	CASRGAGFSTDTQYF